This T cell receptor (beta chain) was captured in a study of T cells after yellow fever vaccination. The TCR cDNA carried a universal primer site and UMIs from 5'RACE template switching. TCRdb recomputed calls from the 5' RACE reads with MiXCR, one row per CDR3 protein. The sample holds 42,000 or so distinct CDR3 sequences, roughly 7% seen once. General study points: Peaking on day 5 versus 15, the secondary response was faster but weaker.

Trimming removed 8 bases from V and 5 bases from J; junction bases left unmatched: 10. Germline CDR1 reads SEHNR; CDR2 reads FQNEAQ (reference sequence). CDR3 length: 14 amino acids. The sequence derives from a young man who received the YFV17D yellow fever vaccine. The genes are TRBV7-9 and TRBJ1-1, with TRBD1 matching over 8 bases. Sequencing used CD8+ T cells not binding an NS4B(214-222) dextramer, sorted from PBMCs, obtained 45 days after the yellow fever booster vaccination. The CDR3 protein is CASYRTGSETEAFF. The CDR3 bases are TGTGCCAGCTATAGGACAGGGTCGGAGACTGAAGCTTTCTTT.